Each of the 24 T cell receptor beta chains below was sequenced from the same sample in a study of shared clonotypes between healthy human individuals. Terminally differentiated effector memory CD45RA+ cells were left out of the naive CD8 fraction, which was CD45RO-negative and positively selected for CCR7. Profiled with immunoSEQ multiplex PCR; TCRdb holds only in-frame clones, not every one. This repertoire shows around 2.1 million clones, around 93% found once; its top ten account for about 1.8%. What was sequenced was naive CD8+ T cells from PBMCs. Receptors originate from a man between 18 and 35 years old in good health. Some clones in this sample may be carry-over from other donors' samples.

The V gene is TRBV7-8, the J gene TRBJ1-5; tentatively, D is TRBD1 (5 bases). V lost 1 base and J 3 bases, leaving 16 bases between the germline ends. The CDR3 totals 17 residues. Germline values: CDR1 SGHVS, CDR2 FQNEAQ. CDR3 in amino acids: CASSLGRGSDFNQPQHF. The DNA of the CDR3 is TGTGCCAGCAGCTTAGGCCGGGGCAGCGACTTCAATCAGCCCCAGCATTTT.

The table lists this clone with a count of one. The chain uses TRBV5-1 and TRBJ2-1, with TRBD2 matching over 8 bases. The CDR3 runs 17 residues. The germline V gene has CDR1 SGHRS and CDR2 YFSETQ. Trimming took 0 bases from V and 0 from J; bases not matched to a gene: 5. The CDR3 bases are TGCGCCAGCAGCTTGGGCGGGAGGACCAGCTCCTACAATGAGCAGTTCTTC. It encodes CASSLGGRTSSYNEQFF. Full variable domain (outside the CDR3, taken from reference TRBV5-1 and TRBJ2-1): KAGVTQTPRYLIKTRGQQVTLSCSPISGHRSVSWYQQTPGQGLQFLFEYFSETQRNKGNFPGRFSGRQFSNSRSEMNVSTLELGDSALYLCASSLGGRTSSYNEQFFGPGTRLTVL.

This clone has only one observation. The CDR3 bases are TGTGCCAGCAGTAGCCGGGACAACTACAATGAGCAGTTCTTC. The encoded protein is CASSSRDNYNEQFF. The chain employs TRBV28 and TRBJ2-1; TRBD1 is a possible D gene (6 bases). The germline V gene encodes CDR1 MDHEN and CDR2 SYDVKM. V lost 5 bases, J lost 3 bases, and 11 bases lay in between. The CDR3 is 14 amino acids.

This chain joins TRBV10-3 and TRBJ2-2, with a tentative D call TRBD1 (6 bases). CDR3 length equals 15 residues. V lost 3 bases and J lost 1, with 9 bases in between. Germline-derived CDR1 and CDR2 are ENHRY and SYGVKD. DNA for the CDR3: TGTGCCATCAGTGACAGGGGTATGAACACCGGGGAGCTGTTTTTT. Translated, it gives CAISDRGMNTGELFF.

The chain has TRBV28 and TRBJ2-3; D is possibly TRBD2 (5 bases). Trimming removed 8 bases at V and 3 bases at J, with 15 bases between. The CDR3 has 14 residues. CDR1 is MDHEN, CDR2 SYDVKM, per germline. The CDR3 sequence is CASQTRGKTDTQYF. The CDR3 DNA follows: TGTGCCAGCCAAACACGGGGAAAGACAGATACGCAGTATTTT.

The chain links TRBV11-2 to TRBJ2-7, with 8 bases identical to TRBD2. The CDR3 has 14 amino acids. The ends lost 3 bases at V and 5 bases at J; junction bases unmatched: 6. Per germline, CDR1 SGHAT and CDR2 FQNNGV. CDR3 DNA: TGTGCCAGCAGCTTCAGCGGGAGAATGGACGAGCAGTACTTC. Protein product: CASSFSGRMDEQYF.

The J gene is TRBJ2-2, the V gene TRBV2, with a tentative D call TRBD2 (5 bases). Germline CDR1 is SNHLY and CDR2 is FYNNEI. This CDR3 spans 13 amino acids. V shed 5 bases and J shed 3 bases, with 7 bases lying between them. For the CDR3, the DNA is TGTGCCAGCAGTCCGAGGGACACCGGGGAGCTGTTTTTT. Its translation is CASSPRDTGELFF.

A word on this clone: At one of its ends the junction is not consistent with the germline gene, which may arise from a read error. This chain joins TRBV5-1 and TRBJ1-3; 8 bases line up with TRBD1. Germline values: CDR1 SGHRS, CDR2 YFSETQ. The length of the CDR3 is 11 residues. The CDR3 DNA follows: TGCGCCAGCAGCTCGGGGGACAGGCCGGTATTT. It encodes CASSSGDRPVF. The whole variable domain, remainder taken from reference TRBV5-1 and TRBJ1-3, is KAGVTQTPRYLIKTRGQQVTLSCSPISGHRSVSWYQQTPGQGLQFLFEYFSETQRNKGNFPGRFSGRQFSNSRSEMNVSTLELGDSALYLCASSSGDRPVFGEGSWLTVV.

The CDR3 loop is CATSRPQAVSGGEETQYF. The CDR3 nucleotides read TGTGCCACCAGCAGACCTCAGGCGGTGTCAGGGGGCGAAGAGACCCAGTACTTC. The V call is TRBV15, the J call TRBJ2-5; 8 bases align to TRBD1. Germline V gene data show CDR1 as LNHNV and CDR2 as YYDKDF (reference sequence). The CDR3 is 18 residues long. J was trimmed by 3 bases and V by 2 bases; bases with no gene match: 14.

The rearrangement links TRBV27 to TRBJ1-3; D gene uncertain. The CDR3 loop spans 13 amino acids. Germline V gene lookup returns CDR1 MNHEY and CDR2 SMNVEV (reference sequence). Between the trimmed V and J ends, which lost 5 bases and 0 bases, there was a span of 5 bases. CDR3 residues: CASSRISGNTIYF. CDR3 sequence (DNA): TGTGCCAGCAGTAGAATCTCTGGAAACACCATATATTTT.

V and J are TRBV11-2 and TRBJ2-3; 9 bases line up with TRBD2. Per the germline V gene, CDR1 is SGHAT and CDR2 is FQNNGV. This CDR3 contains 16 residues. Germline trimming cut 3 bases from V and 0 bases from J; bases unmatched to any gene: 4. CDR3 amino acids: CASSFRLAESTDTQYF. The CDR3 nucleotides are TGTGCCAGCAGCTTCAGACTAGCGGAAAGCACAGATACGCAGTATTTT.

The V call is TRBV9, the J call TRBJ2-1; 13 bases agree with TRBD2. V shed 4 bases and J 7 bases; nucleotides not matched to a gene: 8. CDR1 and CDR2 from the germline V gene are SGDLS and YYNGEE. The CDR3 totals 16 residues. The CDR3 region has the DNA TGTGCCAGCAGCTTTCGACTAGCGGGAGGTCCTAATGAGCAGTTCTTC. Amino acid sequence: CASSFRLAGGPNEQFF.

V is TRBV4-2 and J is TRBJ2-7, with 7 nucleotides matching TRBD1. From germline, CDR1 is LGHNA and CDR2 YNFKEQ. The ends lost 3 bases at V and 7 bases at J; junction bases unmatched: 6. This CDR3 region has 13 residues. CDR3 in amino acids: CASSHEGAGEQYF. The CDR3 bases are TGTGCCAGCAGCCATGAGGGGGCGGGTGAGCAGTACTTC.

This chain's CDR3 is CATSASNSPYGYTF. CDR3 bases: TGTGCCACCAGCGCGTCCAATTCCCCCTATGGCTACACCTTC. The genes are TRBV15 and TRBJ1-2; D is ambiguous. The CDR3 loop spans 14 amino acids. CDR1 and CDR2 (germline): LNHNV, YYDKDF (reference sequence). The ends were cut back, 5 bases at V and 4 bases at J, with 14 bases in the middle.

This chain joins TRBV27 and TRBJ2-7; D could derive from TRBD1 or TRBD2 (5 bases each). The CDR3 covers 17 residues. The V end lost 3 bases, the J end lost 2 bases, and 20 bases lay between the germline ends. Germline CDR1 is MNHEY and CDR2 is SMNVEV (reference sequence). The CDR3 sequence is CASSFTRVEGPAYEQYF. CDR3 coding DNA: TGTGCCAGCAGTTTTACCCGAGTCGAGGGACCGGCCTACGAGCAGTACTTC.

This clone was recorded only once. The chain is built from TRBV6-1 and TRBJ1-4; D is possibly TRBD1 (5 bases). This CDR3 contains 14 residues. Germline values: CDR1 MNHNS, CDR2 SASEGT. V dropped 3 bases and J dropped 5 bases, with 10 bases sitting between them. The CDR3 loop reads CASSDWGRNEKLFF. Here the CDR3 DNA reads TGTGCCAGCAGTGACTGGGGCAGGAATGAAAAACTGTTTTTT.

This clone appeared once. The chain couples TRBV5-5 to TRBJ2-2; 11 nucleotides match TRBD1. This CDR3 is built from 17 residues. CDR1 is SGHKS and CDR2 is YYEKEE in the germline V gene (reference sequence). V shed 4 bases and J 4 bases; nucleotides not matched to a gene: 9. The CDR3 bases are TGTGCCAGCAGCAGGGACAGGGGGTCTCAAGCCACCGGGGAGCTGTTTTTT. Protein: CASSRDRGSQATGELFF.

This clone was detected once. The chain carries TRBV9 and TRBJ1-2, with D unclear. The CDR3 has 14 amino acids. The germline gives CDR1 SGDLS, CDR2 YYNGEE. Trimming cost V 0 bases and J 3 bases, with 9 bases left between them. In nucleotides, the CDR3 is TGTGCCAGCAGCGTAGTAGGTCAGGACTATGGCTACACCTTC. Its translation is CASSVVGQDYGYTF.

This chain joins TRBV27 and TRBJ2-2; D is unclear. Germline assignment: CDR1 MNHEY and CDR2 SMNVEV (reference sequence). There are 16 residues in the CDR3. V gave up 6 bases and J gave up 3 bases, with 17 bases separating them. The CDR3 DNA sequence: TGTGCCAGCAGACCCAACCCCGAGGCGTACACCGGGGAGCTGTTTTTT. It specifies CASRPNPEAYTGELFF.

In the case of this clone: The sample contains more than one DNA sequence encoding this CDR3. The chain is built from TRBV27 and TRBJ2-7, with D perhaps TRBD2 (5 bases). The CDR3 runs to 13 residues. Germline V lookup: CDR1 MNHEY, CDR2 SMNVEV (reference sequence). V was cut by 6 bases and J by 4 bases, with 13 bases left in between. DNA for the CDR3: TGTGCCAGCAGCCCGAGCGGAGCTTACGAGCAGTACTTC. It translates to CASSPSGAYEQYF.

V is TRBV13 and J is TRBJ2-5; a weak D match, TRBD2 (7 bases). Deletions cut 8 bases from V and 5 bases from J, with 15 bases between. In germline, CDR1 is PRHDT, CDR2 FYEKMQ (reference sequence). The CDR3 totals 13 residues. The CDR3 DNA reads TGTGCCAGCGCCTCTAGGGGGGGCGAGACCCAGTACTTC. Encoded protein: CASASRGGETQYF.

V and J are TRBV6-5 and TRBJ1-3, with a tentative D call TRBD1 (5 bases). Trimming stripped 6 bases from V and 0 bases from J, with 12 bases between. The CDR3 runs to 15 residues. Per the germline V gene, CDR1 is MNHEY and CDR2 is SVGAGI. This CDR3 reads CASRTDSLSGNTIYF. CDR3 DNA: TGTGCCAGCAGGACCGACAGCCTCTCTGGAAACACCATATATTTT.

V usage is TRBV2 and J usage is TRBJ2-7; D is unresolved. Per germline, CDR1 SNHLY and CDR2 FYNNEI. Deletions cut 3 bases from V and 2 bases from J, with 5 bases between. The CDR3 length is 12 residues. This CDR3 reads CASSENTYEQYF. CDR3 coding DNA: TGTGCCAGCAGTGAGAACACCTACGAGCAGTACTTC.

V gene TRBV6-5 combines with J gene TRBJ1-1; D ambiguous. Trimming took 10 bases from V and 4 from J, leaving 19 bases between them. The CDR3 sequence is 14 residues long. Germline V gene sequence: CDR1 MNHEY, CDR2 SVGAGI. The DNA of the CDR3 is TGTGCCACCGACCCTTTTAGGCCCATCACTGAAGCTTTCTTT. This sequence encodes CATDPFRPITEAFF.